A selection of T cell receptor beta chains follows, all from one sample in a study of T cell responses to AZD1222 COVID-19 vaccine. Measured with immunoSEQ multiplex PCR; TCRdb has only the in-frame clones, and not every one. The sample holds under 200,000 clones, roughly nine tenths seen once. This specimen consisted of peripheral blood, obtained on day 0 of AZD1222 vaccination. These receptors came from an adult in good health. Each CDR3 is given with its conserved first and last residue. D genes are given only for firm matches.

D gene	J gene	V gene	CDR3 protein	CDR3 DNA
.	TRBJ1-3	TRBV28	CASTGGYSGNTIYF	TGTGCCAGCACGGGCGGGTACTCTGGAAACACCATATATTTT
.	TRBJ2-7	TRBV29-1	CSAGPVGSYEQYF	TGCAGCGCCGGTCCGGTAGGGTCCTACGAGCAGTACTTC
TRBD1	TRBJ2-1	TRBV4-1	CASSQTGARPYNEQFF	TGCGCCAGCAGCCAAACAGGGGCCCGGCCCTACAATGAGCAGTTCTTC
.	TRBJ1-2	TRBV30	CAWNAVYGYTF	TGTGCCTGGAATGCAGTCTATGGCTACACCTTC
TRBD2	TRBJ2-1	TRBV4-1	CASSGGGGRRTSYNEQFF	TGCGCCAGCAGCGGGGGCGGGGGGCGCCGAACTTCCTACAATGAGCAGTTCTTC
.	TRBJ1-2	TRBV19	CASSIAGQANYGYTF	TGTGCCAGTAGTATCGCCGGACAAGCTAACTATGGCTACACCTTC
.	TRBJ1-2	TRBV28	CASSFEVPGRGGYTF	TGTGCCAGCAGTTTTGAGGTTCCTGGCAGGGGAGGCTACACCTTC
.	TRBJ1-3	TRBV5-4	CASSLSQGSGNTIYF	TGTGCCAGCAGCTTGTCACAGGGTTCTGGAAACACCATATATTTT
TRBD1	TRBJ1-2	TRBV6-6	CASSYSDRATGGYTF	TGTGCCAGCAGTTACTCGGACAGGGCTACGGGTGGCTACACCTTC
TRBD2	TRBJ2-3	TRBV4-1	CASGGVRDNTDTQYF	TGCGCCAGCGGGGGGGTGAGGGATAACACAGATACGCAGTATTTT